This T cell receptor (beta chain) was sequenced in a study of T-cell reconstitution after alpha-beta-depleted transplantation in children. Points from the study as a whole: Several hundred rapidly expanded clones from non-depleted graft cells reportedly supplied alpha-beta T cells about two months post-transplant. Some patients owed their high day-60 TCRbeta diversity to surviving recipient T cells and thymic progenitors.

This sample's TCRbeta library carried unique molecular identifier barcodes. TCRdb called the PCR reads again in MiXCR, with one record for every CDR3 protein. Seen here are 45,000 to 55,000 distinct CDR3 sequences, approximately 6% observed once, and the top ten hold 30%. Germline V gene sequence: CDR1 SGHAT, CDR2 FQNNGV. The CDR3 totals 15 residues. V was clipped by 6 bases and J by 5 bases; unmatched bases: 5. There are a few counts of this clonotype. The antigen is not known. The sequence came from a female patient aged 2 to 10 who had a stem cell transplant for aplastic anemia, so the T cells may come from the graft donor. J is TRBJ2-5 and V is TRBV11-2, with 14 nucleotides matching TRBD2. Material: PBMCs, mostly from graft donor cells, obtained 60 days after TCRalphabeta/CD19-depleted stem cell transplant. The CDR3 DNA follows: TGTGCCAGCAGATTGGGACTAGCGGGAGTGGAGACCCAGTACTTC. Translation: CASRLGLAGVETQYF.